This is a list of T cell receptor beta chains from one sample in a study of beta chain features in type 1 diabetes. This table comes from immunoSEQ multiplex PCR, and its TCRdb copy is limited to in-frame clones, with some not included. The sample consists of roughly 370,000 clones, around 13% of them appearing once. The sample consisted of naive CD4+ T cells from blood. These receptors were collected from a man in his thirties or forties in good health. Each CDR3 is given with its conserved first and last residue. A D gene is named only where the DNA matches it firmly. Size is stated for part of the rows, as once, few or many counts, or as a class when the clone is expanded.

D | J | V | size | DNA | CDR3
- | TRBJ2-5 | TRBV7-6 | few | TGTGCCAGCAGCTTAGGGGAAGAGACCCAGTACTTC | CASSLGEETQYF
TRBD2 | TRBJ2-3 | TRBV7-6 | - | TGTGCCAGCAGCGTACTAGCGGGGGGTAGCACAGATACGCAGTATTTT | CASSVLAGGSTDTQYF
TRBD1 | TRBJ2-2 | TRBV7-9 | few | TGTGCCAGCAACCCGGGACAGGGAAACACCGGGGAGCTGTTTTTT | CASNPGQGNTGELFF
TRBD2 | TRBJ2-4 | TRBV13 | many | TGTGCCAGCAGCTTAGTGATAGCGGGAGGGAAAGCCAAAAACATTCAGTACTTC | CASSLVIAGGKAKNIQYF
- | TRBJ2-1 | TRBV9 | few | TGTGCCAGCAGCGTAGCCGGAGGTGGTGAGCAGTTCTTC | CASSVAGGGEQFF
- | TRBJ2-5 | TRBV11-3 | few | TGTGCCAGCTCCCCTGGAGGGTTTCGGGAGACCCAGTACTTC | CASSPGGFRETQYF
TRBD1 | TRBJ1-1 | TRBV9 | - | TGTGCCAGCAGCGCAGGGACAGGCCTAGGAGGGAACACTGAAGCTTTCTTT | CASSAGTGLGGNTEAFF
- | TRBJ1-1 | TRBV18 | few | TGTGCCAGCTCACCGACCGGGCAGACTGAAGCTTTCTTT | CASSPTGQTEAFF
- | TRBJ2-1 | TRBV18 | few | TGTGCCAGCTCACCAGCAGGGTGGTACTACAATGAGCAGTTCTTC | CASSPAGWYYNEQFF
- | TRBJ2-1 | TRBV4-3 | few | TGCGCCAGCAGCCCCAGCCCGAAGACCTACAATGAGCAGTTCTTC | CASSPSPKTYNEQFF
- | TRBJ1-3 | TRBV29-1 | - | TGCAGCGTCTTCGGAGACACCATATATTTT | CSVFGDTIYF
TRBD2 | TRBJ2-1 | TRBV7-2 | few | TGTGCCAGCAGCCCGGGACAGAGTAGCGGGAGAGGAAGGTTCTTC | CASSPGQSSGRGRFF
- | TRBJ2-6 | TRBV7-3 | few | TGTGCCAGCAGCTTAGAGACGGCCTACTCTGGGGCCAACGTCCTGACTTTC | CASSLETAYSGANVLTF
- | TRBJ2-5 | TRBV4-1 | few | TGCGCCAGCAGCCAGGCGTCAGGACGAGAGACCCAGTACTTC | CASSQASGRETQYF
TRBD1 | TRBJ1-2 | TRBV10-3 | - | TGTGCCATCAGTACGGACAGGGGCTATGGCTACACCTTC | CAISTDRGYGYTF
TRBD1 | TRBJ2-5 | TRBV29-1 | few | TGCAGCGTTTTTGACAGGGGGCCAGCGGAGACCCAGTACTTC | CSVFDRGPAETQYF
TRBD2 | TRBJ2-6 | TRBV10-2 | few | TGCGCCAGCAGTGAGGTGACTAGCGGAAGGACTGGGGCCAACGTCCTGACTTTC | CASSEVTSGRTGANVLTF
- | TRBJ1-1 | TRBV25-1 | - | TGTGCCAGCAGCGAAGGACCAACAGCTTTCTTT | CASSEGPTAFF
- | TRBJ2-1 | TRBV5-4 | - | TGTGCCAGCAGCCCTGGAGGGTACAGCCCACTCAATGAGCAGTTCTTC | CASSPGGYSPLNEQFF
- | TRBJ1-6 | TRBV2 | few | TGTGCCAGCAGTGGTCATACCAGAGGTTCACCCCTCCACTTT | CASSGHTRGSPLHF
TRBD2 | TRBJ2-3 | TRBV30 | few | TGTGCCTGGAGTCTGTGGGAGGGCCCAGATACGCAGTATTTT | CAWSLWEGPDTQYF
TRBD2 | TRBJ2-1 | TRBV9 | few | TGTGCCAGCGCCGGGGGGTCCTACAATGAGCAGTTCTTC | CASAGGSYNEQFF
- | TRBJ1-5 | TRBV2 | few | TGTGCCAGCAGTGCACAGGCTCCTACTAATCAGCCCCAGCATTTT | CASSAQAPTNQPQHF
- | TRBJ2-1 | TRBV27 | few | TGTGCCAGCAGGCGCGGGATAGGTGAGCAGTTCTTC | CASRRGIGEQFF
TRBD1 | TRBJ2-5 | TRBV9 | - | TGTGCCAGCAGCGCCGGGGGGACAGGGCATTTAGAGACCCAGTACTTC | CASSAGGTGHLETQYF
TRBD2 | TRBJ2-5 | TRBV5-1 | few | TGCGCCAGCAGTCTGCTAGCGGAACAAGAGACCCAGTACTTC | CASSLLAEQETQYF
- | TRBJ2-1 | TRBV4-1 | - | TGCGCCAGCCGGTCGCCCGGGCAGGGTAATGAGCAGTTCTTC | CASRSPGQGNEQFF
- | TRBJ1-1 | TRBV7-9 | - | TGTGCCAGCAGCTTTTCGGTGCTCATGAACACTGAAGCTTTCTTT | CASSFSVLMNTEAFF
- | TRBJ2-3 | TRBV9 | - | TGTGCCAGACGCAAATTTGACATCCCCGCGGATACGCAGTATTTT | CARRKFDIPADTQYF
- | TRBJ2-7 | TRBV10-3 | few | TGTGCCATCAGTGAAACGCCCTACGAGCAGTACTTC | CAISETPYEQYF
- | TRBJ2-1 | TRBV14 | few | TGTGCCAGCAGCCCCCGGGAATACAATGAGCAGTTCTTC | CASSPREYNEQFF
- | TRBJ2-3 | TRBV18 | - | TGTGCCAGCTCACCTGTACCCGGGATAAGCACAGATACGCAGTATTTT | CASSPVPGISTDTQYF